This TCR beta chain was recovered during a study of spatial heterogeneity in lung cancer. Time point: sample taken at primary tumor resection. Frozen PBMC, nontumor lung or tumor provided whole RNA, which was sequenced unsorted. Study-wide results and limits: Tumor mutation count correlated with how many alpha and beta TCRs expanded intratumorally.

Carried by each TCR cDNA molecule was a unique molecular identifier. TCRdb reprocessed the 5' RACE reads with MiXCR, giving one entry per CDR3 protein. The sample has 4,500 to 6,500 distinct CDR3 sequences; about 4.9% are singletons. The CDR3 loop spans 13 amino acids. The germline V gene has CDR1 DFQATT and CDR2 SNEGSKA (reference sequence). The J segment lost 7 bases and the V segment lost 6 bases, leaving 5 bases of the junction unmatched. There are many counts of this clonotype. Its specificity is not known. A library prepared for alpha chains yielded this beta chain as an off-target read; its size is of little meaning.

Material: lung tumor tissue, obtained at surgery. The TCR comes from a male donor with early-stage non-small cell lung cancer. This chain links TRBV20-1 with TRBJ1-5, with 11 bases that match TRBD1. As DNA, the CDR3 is TGCAGTGCCGGACAGGGGGCTCAGCAGCCCCAGCATTTT. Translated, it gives CSAGQGAQQPQHF.